The sequence of this TCR beta chain was determined in a study of T-cell reconstitution after alpha-beta-depleted transplantation in children. Preparation of the TCRbeta library was carried out with unique molecular identifiers. TCRdb ran MiXCR on the PCR reads and lists one entry per CDR3 protein. The profile covers 500,000 to 600,000 distinct CDR3 sequences, with about 17% appearing a single time and roughly 3.3% taken by the ten largest. This clonotype was observed a handful of times. Germline CDR1 SQVTM, CDR2 ANQGSEA. This CDR3 is 16 amino acids long. V was clipped by 1 base and J by 4 bases; unmatched bases: 11.

This specimen consisted of PBMCs from the stem cell graft donor, obtained from the stem cell graft. This chain links TRBV29-1 with TRBJ2-3, with TRBD2 identical over 7 bases. The origin of this receptor is a human donor who donated a stem cell graft to a child with acute lymphoblastic leukemia. CDR3 region: CSVEGVSLRESDTQYF. DNA of the CDR3: TGCAGCGTTGAAGGTGTTTCGTTGCGGGAGTCAGATACGCAGTATTTT.